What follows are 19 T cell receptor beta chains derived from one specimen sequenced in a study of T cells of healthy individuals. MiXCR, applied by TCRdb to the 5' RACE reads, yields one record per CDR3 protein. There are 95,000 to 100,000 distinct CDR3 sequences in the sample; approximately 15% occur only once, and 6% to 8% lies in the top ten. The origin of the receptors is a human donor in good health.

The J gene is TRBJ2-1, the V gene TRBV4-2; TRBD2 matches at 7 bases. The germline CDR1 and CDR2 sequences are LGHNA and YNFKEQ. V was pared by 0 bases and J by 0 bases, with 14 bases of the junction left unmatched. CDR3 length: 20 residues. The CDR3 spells CASSQDPSSGKPRSYNEQFF. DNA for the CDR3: TGTGCCAGCAGCCAAGATCCCTCTAGCGGTAAGCCTCGCTCCTACAATGAGCAGTTCTTC.

The CDR3 spells CASSPRQGLMNTEAFF. The CDR3 bases are TGTGCCAGCAGCCCAAGACAGGGACTCATGAACACTGAAGCTTTCTTT. The gene calls are TRBV7-2 and TRBJ1-1, with TRBD1 matching 7 bases. This CDR3 is 16 amino acids long. Germline values: CDR1 SGHTA, CDR2 FQGNSA. The V gene end was trimmed by 5 bases and the J gene end by 0 bases; junction bases not matched to a gene: 9.

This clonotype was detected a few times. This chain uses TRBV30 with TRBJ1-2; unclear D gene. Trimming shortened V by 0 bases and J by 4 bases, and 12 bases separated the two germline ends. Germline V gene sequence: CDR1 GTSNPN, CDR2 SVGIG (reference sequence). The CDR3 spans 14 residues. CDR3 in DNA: TGTGCCTGGAGTGTAGGGCAGACTGCCTATGGCTACACCTTC. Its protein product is CAWSVGQTAYGYTF.

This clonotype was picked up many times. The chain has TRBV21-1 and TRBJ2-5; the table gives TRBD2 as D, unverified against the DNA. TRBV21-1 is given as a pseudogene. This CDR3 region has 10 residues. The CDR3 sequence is CASSKEEAYF. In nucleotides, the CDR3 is TGTGCCAGCAGCAAAGAGGAGGCGTACTTC.

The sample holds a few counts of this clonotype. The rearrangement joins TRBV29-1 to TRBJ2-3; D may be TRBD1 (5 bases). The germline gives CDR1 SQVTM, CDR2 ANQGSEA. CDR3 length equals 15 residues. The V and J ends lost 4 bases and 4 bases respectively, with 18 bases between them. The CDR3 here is CSVAGYTASADTQYF. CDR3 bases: TGCAGCGTTGCAGGGTATACCGCATCCGCAGATACGCAGTATTTT.

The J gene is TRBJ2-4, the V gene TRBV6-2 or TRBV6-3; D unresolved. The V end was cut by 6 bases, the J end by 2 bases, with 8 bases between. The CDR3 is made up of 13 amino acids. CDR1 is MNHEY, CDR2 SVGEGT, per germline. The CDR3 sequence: CASRAETKNIQYF. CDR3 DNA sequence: TGTGCCAGCAGGGCCGAAACCAAAAACATTCAGTACTTC.

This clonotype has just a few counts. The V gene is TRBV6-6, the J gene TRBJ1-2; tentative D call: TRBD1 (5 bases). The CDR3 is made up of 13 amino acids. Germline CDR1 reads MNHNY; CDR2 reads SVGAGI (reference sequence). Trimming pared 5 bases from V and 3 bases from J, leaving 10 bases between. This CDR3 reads CASSVSGDYGYTF. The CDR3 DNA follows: TGTGCCAGCAGTGTTTCGGGGGACTATGGCTACACCTTC.

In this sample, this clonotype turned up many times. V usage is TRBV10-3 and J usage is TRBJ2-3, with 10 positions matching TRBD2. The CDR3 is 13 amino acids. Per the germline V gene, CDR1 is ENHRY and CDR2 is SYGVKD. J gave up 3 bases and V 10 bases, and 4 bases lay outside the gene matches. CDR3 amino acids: CATGLAETDTQYF. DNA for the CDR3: TGTGCCACCGGACTAGCGGAGACAGATACGCAGTATTTT.

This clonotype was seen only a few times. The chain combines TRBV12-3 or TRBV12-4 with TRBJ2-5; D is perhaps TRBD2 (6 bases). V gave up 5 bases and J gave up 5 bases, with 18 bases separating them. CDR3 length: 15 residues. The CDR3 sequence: CASSTGRYAGETQYF. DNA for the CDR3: TGTGCCAGCAGTACCGGACGGTACGCGGGGGAGACCCAGTACTTC.

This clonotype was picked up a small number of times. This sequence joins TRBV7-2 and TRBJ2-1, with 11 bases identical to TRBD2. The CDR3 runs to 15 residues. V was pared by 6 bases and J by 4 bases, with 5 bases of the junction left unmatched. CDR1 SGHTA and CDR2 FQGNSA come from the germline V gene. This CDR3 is CASSPSGGPYNEQFF. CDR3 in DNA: TGTGCCAGCAGTCCTAGCGGGGGGCCTTACAATGAGCAGTTCTTC.

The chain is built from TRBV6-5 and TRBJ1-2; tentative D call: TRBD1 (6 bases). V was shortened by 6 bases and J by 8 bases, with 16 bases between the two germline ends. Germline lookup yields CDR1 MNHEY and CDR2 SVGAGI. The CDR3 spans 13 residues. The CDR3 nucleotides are TGTGCCAGCAGACGCGATACAGGGATCGGCTACACCTTC. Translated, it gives CASRRDTGIGYTF.

Here the CDR3 DNA reads TGTGCCAGCAGCAAGGGGGGTCAAGTATCCTACAATGAGCAGTTCTTC. Translated, it gives CASSKGGQVSYNEQFF. The chain joins TRBV21-1 to TRBJ2-1; TRBD1 is the table's D call, not checked against the DNA. TRBV21-1 is described as a pseudogene. CDR3 length: 16 residues.

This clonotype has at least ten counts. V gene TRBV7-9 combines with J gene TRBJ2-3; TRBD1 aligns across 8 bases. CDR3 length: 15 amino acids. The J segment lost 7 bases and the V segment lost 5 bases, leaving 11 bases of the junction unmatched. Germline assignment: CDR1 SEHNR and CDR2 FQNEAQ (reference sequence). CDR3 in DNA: TGTGCCAGCAGCCCCAGGGGGCGGAGCGGTAATACGCAGTATTTT. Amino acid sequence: CASSPRGRSGNTQYF.

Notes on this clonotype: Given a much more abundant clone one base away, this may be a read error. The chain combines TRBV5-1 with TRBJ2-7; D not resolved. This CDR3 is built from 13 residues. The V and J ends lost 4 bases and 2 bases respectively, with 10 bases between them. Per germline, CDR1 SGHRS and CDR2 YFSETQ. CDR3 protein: CASSIGYAYEQYF. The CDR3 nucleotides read TGCGCCAGCAGCATAGGCTATGCCTACGAGCAGTACTTC.

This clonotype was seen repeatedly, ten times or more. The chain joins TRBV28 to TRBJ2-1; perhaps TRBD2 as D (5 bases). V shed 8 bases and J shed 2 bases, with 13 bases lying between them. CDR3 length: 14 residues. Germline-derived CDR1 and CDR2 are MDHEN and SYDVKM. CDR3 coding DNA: TGTGCCAGCTTCGGGGTACTCCCCTACAATGAGCAGTTCTTC. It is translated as CASFGVLPYNEQFF.

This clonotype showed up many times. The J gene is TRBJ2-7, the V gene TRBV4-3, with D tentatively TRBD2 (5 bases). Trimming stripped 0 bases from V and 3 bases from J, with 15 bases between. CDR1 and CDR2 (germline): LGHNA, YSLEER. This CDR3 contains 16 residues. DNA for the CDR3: TGCGCCAGCAGCCAAGATCGGGGAACTGGAAGCTACGAGCAGTACTTC. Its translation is CASSQDRGTGSYEQYF.

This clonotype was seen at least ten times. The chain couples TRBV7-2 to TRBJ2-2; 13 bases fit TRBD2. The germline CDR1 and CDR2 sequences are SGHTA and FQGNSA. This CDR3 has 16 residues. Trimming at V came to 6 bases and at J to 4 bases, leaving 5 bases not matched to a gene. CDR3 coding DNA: TGTGCCAGCAGTCGGACTAGCGGGAGCTTCACCGGGGAGCTGTTTTTT. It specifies CASSRTSGSFTGELFF.

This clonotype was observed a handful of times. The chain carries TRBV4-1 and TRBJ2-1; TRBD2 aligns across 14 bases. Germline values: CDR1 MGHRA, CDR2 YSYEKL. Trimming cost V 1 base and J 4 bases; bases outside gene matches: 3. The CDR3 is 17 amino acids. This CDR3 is CASSQGGLAGVYNEQFF. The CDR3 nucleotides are TGCGCCAGCAGCCAAGGGGGACTAGCGGGAGTATACAATGAGCAGTTCTTC.

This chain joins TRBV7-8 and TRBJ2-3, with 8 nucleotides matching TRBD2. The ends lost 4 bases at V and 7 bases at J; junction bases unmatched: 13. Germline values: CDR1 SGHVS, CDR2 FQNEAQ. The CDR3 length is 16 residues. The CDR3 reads CASSSLSGRAIHTQYF. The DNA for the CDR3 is TGTGCCAGCAGCTCTTTATCCGGGAGGGCAATACATACGCAGTATTTT.